This TCR beta chain stems from a study of radiation and T cells in renal cell carcinoma. Whole-study results and caveats: Irradiated tumors had higher TCR clonality than control tumors.

Treatment given: treatment-naive control, cytoreductive nephrectomy. Controls were unirradiated tumors from treatment-naive cytoreductive nephrectomy patients. As concerns this clone: Its antigen remains unknown.

In germline, CDR1 is MGHRA, CDR2 YSYEKL. The CDR3 loop spans 13 amino acids. V was cut by 0 bases and J by 12 bases, with 13 bases left in between. Using immunoSEQ multiplex PCR, the repertoire was profiled, and TCRdb retains in-frame clones only, with some absent. The data hold around 16,000 clones, with over 50% observed a single time. The TCR was taken from a man aged 50 or older with renal cell carcinoma. The chain employs TRBV4-1 and TRBJ2-3; possible D gene TRBD2, 5 bases. The material was tumor tissue, obtained from a patient whose treatment was nephrectomy without radiotherapy. The CDR3 protein is CASSQDSELPQYF. As DNA, the CDR3 is TGCGCCAGCAGCCAAGATAGCGAGCTCCCACAGTATTTT.